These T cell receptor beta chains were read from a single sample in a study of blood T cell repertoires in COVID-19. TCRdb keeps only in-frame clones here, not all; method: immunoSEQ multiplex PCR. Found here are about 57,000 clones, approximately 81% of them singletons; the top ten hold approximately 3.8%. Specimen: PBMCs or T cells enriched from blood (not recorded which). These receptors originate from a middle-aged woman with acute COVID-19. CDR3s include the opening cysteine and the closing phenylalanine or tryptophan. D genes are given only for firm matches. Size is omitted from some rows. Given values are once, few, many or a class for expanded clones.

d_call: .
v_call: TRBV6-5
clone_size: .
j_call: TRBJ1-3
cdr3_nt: TGTGCCAGCAAACTCATCTCTGGAAACACCATATATTTT
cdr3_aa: CASKLISGNTIYF

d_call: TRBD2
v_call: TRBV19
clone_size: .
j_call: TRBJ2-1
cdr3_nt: TGTGCCAGTACGAAGACTAGCGGGAGGGCCGCGGGGGGAGAGCAGTTCTTC
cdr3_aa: CASTKTSGRAAGGEQFF

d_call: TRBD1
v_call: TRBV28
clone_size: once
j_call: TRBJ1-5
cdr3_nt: TGTGCCAGCAGTTTATGGCGACAGGGGGGAAATCAGCCCCAGCATTTT
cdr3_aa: CASSLWRQGGNQPQHF

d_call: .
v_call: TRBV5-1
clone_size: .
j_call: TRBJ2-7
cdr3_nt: TGCGCCAGCAGCTTGGAAGGGTTAGACAGGAGATCCTACGAGCAGTACTTC
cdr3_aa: CASSLEGLDRRSYEQYF

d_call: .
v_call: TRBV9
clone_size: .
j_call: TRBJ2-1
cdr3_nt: TGTGCCAGCAGCGTAGCGGAGGGTGAGCAGTTCTTC
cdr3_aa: CASSVAEGEQFF

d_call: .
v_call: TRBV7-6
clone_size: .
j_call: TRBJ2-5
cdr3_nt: TGTGCCAGCAGCCAACGAGGGGGAGAGACCCAGTACTTC
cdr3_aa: CASSQRGGETQYF

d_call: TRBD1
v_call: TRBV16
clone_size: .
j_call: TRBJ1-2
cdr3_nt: TGTGCCAGCAGCCAACAGCAGGGGGTCTATGGCTACACCTTC
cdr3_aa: CASSQQQGVYGYTF

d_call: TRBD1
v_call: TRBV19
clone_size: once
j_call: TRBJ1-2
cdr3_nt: TGTGCCAGTAGCCGAACGCCTATATCAGGGGGCATGGACTATGGCTACACCTTC
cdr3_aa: CASSRTPISGGMDYGYTF

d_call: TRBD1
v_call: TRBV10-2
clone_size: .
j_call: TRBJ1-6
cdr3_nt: TGCGCCAGCGAGGACAGGGGGTTCTATAATTCACCCCTCCACTTT
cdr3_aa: CASEDRGFYNSPLHF

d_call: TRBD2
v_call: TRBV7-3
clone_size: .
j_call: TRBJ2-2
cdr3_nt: TGTGCCAGCAGCTCGGGGACTAAGGCCCTGAACACCGGGGAGCTGTTTTTT
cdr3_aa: CASSSGTKALNTGELFF

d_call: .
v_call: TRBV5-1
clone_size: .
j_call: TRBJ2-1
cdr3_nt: TGCGCCAGCAGCTTATATGGAGAGCAGGGGGGATTTATCTACAATGAGCAGTTCTTC
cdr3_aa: CASSLYGEQGGFIYNEQFF

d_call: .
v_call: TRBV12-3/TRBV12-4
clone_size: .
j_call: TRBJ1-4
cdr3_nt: TGTGCCAGCAGTCCCGGTAGCGGAAAACTGTTTTTT
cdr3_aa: CASSPGSGKLFF

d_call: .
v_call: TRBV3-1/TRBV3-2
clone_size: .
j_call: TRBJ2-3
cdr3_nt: TGTGCCAGCAGCCAAGATCTCACAGATACGCAGTATTTT
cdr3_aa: CASSQDLTDTQYF

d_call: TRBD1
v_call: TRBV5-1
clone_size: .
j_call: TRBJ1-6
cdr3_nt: TGCGCCAGCAGCTTGGAGCAGGGGGCCAAATCACCCCTCCACTTT
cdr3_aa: CASSLEQGAKSPLHF

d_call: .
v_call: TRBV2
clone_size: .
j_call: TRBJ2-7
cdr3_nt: TGTGCCAGCAGCCCCCAGGGTTGGGAAGCCTACGAGCAGTACTTC
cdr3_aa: CASSPQGWEAYEQYF

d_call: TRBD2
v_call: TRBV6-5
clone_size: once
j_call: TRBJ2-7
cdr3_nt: TGTGCCAGCAGTCCCGGACTAGCGGCACCCTACGAGCAGTACTTC
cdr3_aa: CASSPGLAAPYEQYF

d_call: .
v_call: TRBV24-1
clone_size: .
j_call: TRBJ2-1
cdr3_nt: TGTGCCACCAGTGACCGGGACTTCTCGAGCTCCTACAATGAGCAGTTCTTC
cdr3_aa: CATSDRDFSSSYNEQFF

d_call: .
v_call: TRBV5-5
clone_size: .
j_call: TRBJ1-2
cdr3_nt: TGTGCCAGCAGCCCGAGGCCCGACGTAAACTATGGCTACACCTTC
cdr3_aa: CASSPRPDVNYGYTF

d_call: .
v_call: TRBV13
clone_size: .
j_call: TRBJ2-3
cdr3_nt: TGTGCCAGCAGCCCCCGCGGACAGCGGATGAACACAGATACGCAGTATTTT
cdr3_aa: CASSPRGQRMNTDTQYF

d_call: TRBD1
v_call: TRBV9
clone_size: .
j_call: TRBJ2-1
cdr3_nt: TGTGCCAGCAGCCCTACAGGGGCCCTTACCTACAATGAGCAGTTCTTC
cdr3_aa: CASSPTGALTYNEQFF

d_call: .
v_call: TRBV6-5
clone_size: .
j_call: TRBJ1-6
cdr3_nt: TGTGCCAGCAGCCTCGGTCTCGGGTTCCTCCACTTT
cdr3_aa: CASSLGLGFLHF

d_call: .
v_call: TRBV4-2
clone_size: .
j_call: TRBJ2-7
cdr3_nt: TGTGCCAGCAGCTCACAAAGCGGACTCACCTACGAGCAGTACTTC
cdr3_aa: CASSSQSGLTYEQYF

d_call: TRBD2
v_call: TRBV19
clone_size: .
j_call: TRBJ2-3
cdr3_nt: TGTGCCAGTATGCGGGGTCTAGCGGGGGGCCAGCTAGATACGCAGTATTTT
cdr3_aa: CASMRGLAGGQLDTQYF

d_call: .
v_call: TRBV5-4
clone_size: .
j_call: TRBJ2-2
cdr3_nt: TGTGCCAGCAAGGACACTCTCGCGAACACCGGGGAGCTGTTTTTT
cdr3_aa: CASKDTLANTGELFF

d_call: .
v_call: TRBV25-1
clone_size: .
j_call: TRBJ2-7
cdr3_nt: TGTGCCAGGCCCGGGACACGGAGGTTGTACGAGCAGTACTTC
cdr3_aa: CARPGTRRLYEQYF

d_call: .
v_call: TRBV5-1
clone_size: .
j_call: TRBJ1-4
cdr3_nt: TGCGCCAGCAGCTACAGGACGGGAGTTGAAAAACTGTTTTTT
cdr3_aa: CASSYRTGVEKLFF

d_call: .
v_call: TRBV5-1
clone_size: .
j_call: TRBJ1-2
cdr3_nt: TGCGCCAGCAGCTTGGGCGACAGAGATAACTATGGCTACACCTTC
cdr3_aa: CASSLGDRDNYGYTF

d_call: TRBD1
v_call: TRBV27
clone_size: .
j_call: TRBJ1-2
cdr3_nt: TGTGCCAGCAGTCCCGGACAGGGGAGTTTTGACTATGGCTACACCTTC
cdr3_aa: CASSPGQGSFDYGYTF

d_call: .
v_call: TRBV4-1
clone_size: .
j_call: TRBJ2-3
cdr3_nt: TGCGCCAGCAGCCAAGGTGGGTGGGCCATTCGCACAGATACGCAGTATTTT
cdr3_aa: CASSQGGWAIRTDTQYF

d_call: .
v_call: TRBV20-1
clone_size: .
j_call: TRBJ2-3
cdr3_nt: TGCAGTGCTAGGTTCGCAGATACGCAGTATTTT
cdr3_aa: CSARFADTQYF

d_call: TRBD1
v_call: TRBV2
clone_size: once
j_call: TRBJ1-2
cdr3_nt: TGTGCCAGCGGTACCGGGACAGGGGTTGGCTACACCTTC
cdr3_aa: CASGTGTGVGYTF

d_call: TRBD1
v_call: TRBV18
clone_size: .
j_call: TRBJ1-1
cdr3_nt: TGTGCCAGCTCGCTACAGGGGATAAGTGAAGCTTTCTTT
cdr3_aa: CASSLQGISEAFF